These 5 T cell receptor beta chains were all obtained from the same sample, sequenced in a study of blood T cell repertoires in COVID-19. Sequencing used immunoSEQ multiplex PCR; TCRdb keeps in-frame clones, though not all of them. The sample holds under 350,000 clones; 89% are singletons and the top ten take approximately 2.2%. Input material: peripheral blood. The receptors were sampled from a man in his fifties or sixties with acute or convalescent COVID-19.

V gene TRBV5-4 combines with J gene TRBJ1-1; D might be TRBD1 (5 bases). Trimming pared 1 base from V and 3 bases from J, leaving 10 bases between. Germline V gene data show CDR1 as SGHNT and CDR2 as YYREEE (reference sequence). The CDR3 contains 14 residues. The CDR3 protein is CASSLQGRDTEAFF. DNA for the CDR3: TGTGCCAGCAGCTTGCAGGGAAGAGACACTGAAGCTTTCTTT.

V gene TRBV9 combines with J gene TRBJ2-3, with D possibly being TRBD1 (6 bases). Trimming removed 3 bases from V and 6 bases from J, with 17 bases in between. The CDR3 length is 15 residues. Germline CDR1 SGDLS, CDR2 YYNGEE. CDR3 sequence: CASSAYQGPADTQYF. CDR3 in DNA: TGTGCCAGCAGCGCATACCAGGGGCCCGCCGATACGCAGTATTTT.

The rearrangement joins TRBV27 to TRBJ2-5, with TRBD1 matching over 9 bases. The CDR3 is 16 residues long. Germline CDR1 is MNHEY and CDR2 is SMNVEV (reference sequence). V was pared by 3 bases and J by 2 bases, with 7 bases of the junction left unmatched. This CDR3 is CASSLGPGQGQETQYF. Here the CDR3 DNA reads TGTGCCAGCAGTTTGGGGCCGGGACAGGGTCAAGAGACCCAGTACTTC.

The CDR3 sequence: CATSDAGLAGGETQYF. DNA for the CDR3: TGTGCCACCAGTGACGCCGGACTAGCGGGGGGAGAGACCCAGTACTTC. The J gene is TRBJ2-5, the V gene TRBV24-1, with 14 positions matching TRBD2. This CDR3 spans 16 amino acids. V was pared by 4 bases and J by 4 bases, with 4 bases of the junction left unmatched. CDR1 is KGHDR, CDR2 SFDVKD, per germline.

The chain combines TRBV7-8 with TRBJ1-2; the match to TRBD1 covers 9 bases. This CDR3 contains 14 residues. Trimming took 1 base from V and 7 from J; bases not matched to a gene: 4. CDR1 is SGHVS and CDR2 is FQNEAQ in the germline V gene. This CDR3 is CASSLGDRDGGYTF. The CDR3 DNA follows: TGTGCCAGCAGCTTAGGGGACAGGGACGGTGGCTACACCTTC.